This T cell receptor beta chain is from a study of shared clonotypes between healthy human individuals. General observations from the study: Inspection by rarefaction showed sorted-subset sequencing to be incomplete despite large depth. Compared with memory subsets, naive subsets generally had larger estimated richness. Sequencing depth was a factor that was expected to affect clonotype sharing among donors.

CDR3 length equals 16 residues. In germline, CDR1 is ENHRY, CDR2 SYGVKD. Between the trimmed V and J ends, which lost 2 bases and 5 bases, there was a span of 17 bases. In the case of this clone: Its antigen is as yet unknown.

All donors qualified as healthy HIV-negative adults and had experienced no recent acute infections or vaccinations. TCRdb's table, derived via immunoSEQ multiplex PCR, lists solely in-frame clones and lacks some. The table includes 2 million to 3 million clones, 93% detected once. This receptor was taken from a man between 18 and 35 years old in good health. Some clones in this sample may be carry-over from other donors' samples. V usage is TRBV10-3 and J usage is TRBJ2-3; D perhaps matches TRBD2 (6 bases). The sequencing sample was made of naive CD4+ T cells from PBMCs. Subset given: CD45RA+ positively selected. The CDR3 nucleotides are TGTGCCATCAGTGAGAAGGGCGGGGCCCTGGGAGATACGCAGTATTTT. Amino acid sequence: CAISEKGGALGDTQYF.